This is a list of T cell receptor beta chains from one sample in a study of OX40 agonist ivuxolimab in advanced cancers. Data came from immunoSEQ multiplex PCR; TCRdb stores just in-frame clones and leaves some out. This sample has about 64,000 clones; roughly 87% occur once, and the top ten carry approximately 3%. Sequencing was performed on CD4+ or CD8+ T cells sorted from blood, taken in a trial of the OX40 agonist ivuxolimab. Receptors were obtained from an adult with an advanced solid tumor such as melanoma, head and neck, liver or kidney cancer. CDR3s include the opening cysteine and the closing phenylalanine or tryptophan. The order of the fields is V gene, D gene, J gene, CDR3 DNA, CDR3 protein. The D gene is left open where the match is weak.

V gene: TRBV19; D gene: NA; J gene: TRBJ2-7; CDR3 DNA: TGTGCCAGTAGTATATTACAGAACTCCTACGAGCAGTACTTC; CDR3 protein: CASSILQNSYEQYF
V gene: TRBV11-1; D gene: NA; J gene: TRBJ2-2; CDR3 DNA: TGTGCCAGCAGTCCATGGACAGTTAACACCGGGGAGCTGTTTTTT; CDR3 protein: CASSPWTVNTGELFF
V gene: TRBV27; D gene: TRBD1; J gene: TRBJ1-1; CDR3 DNA: TGTGCCAGCAGGGCAGGGGGGGGGAGGAACACTGAAGCTTTCTTT; CDR3 protein: CASRAGGGRNTEAFF
V gene: TRBV18; D gene: NA; J gene: TRBJ2-1; CDR3 DNA: TGTGCCAGCTCACCTTCTTCTTACCATGAGCAGTTCTTC; CDR3 protein: CASSPSSYHEQFF
V gene: TRBV20-1; D gene: NA; J gene: TRBJ2-7; CDR3 DNA: TGCAGTGCGGAGCTCTCCTACGAGCAGTACTTC; CDR3 protein: CSAELSYEQYF
V gene: TRBV5-1; D gene: TRBD1; J gene: TRBJ1-2; CDR3 DNA: TGCGCCAGCAGCCCGACAGGGGGAAGCGGCTACACCTTC; CDR3 protein: CASSPTGGSGYTF
V gene: TRBV7-7; D gene: NA; J gene: TRBJ2-2; CDR3 DNA: TGTGCTAGCAGCTTAATGTCGTCAGATCTAGGCACCGGGGAGCTGTTTTTT; CDR3 protein: CASSLMSSDLGTGELFF
V gene: TRBV28; D gene: NA; J gene: TRBJ1-2; CDR3 DNA: TGTGCCAGCAGCCTTCCCGGGACCATCTATGGCTACACCTTC; CDR3 protein: CASSLPGTIYGYTF
V gene: TRBV9; D gene: NA; J gene: TRBJ1-3; CDR3 DNA: TGTGCCAGCAGCCAAGGGTACTCTGGAAACACCATATATTTT; CDR3 protein: CASSQGYSGNTIYF
V gene: TRBV4-1; D gene: NA; J gene: TRBJ1-4; CDR3 DNA: TGCGCCAGCAGGCCCCCGGCGGGAGAAAAACTGTTTTTT; CDR3 protein: CASRPPAGEKLFF
V gene: TRBV19; D gene: NA; J gene: TRBJ1-1; CDR3 DNA: TGTGCCAGTAGTATAAAAGGGACTGAAGCTTTCTTT; CDR3 protein: CASSIKGTEAFF
V gene: TRBV28; D gene: TRBD2; J gene: TRBJ2-7; CDR3 DNA: TGTGCCAGCACGACTAGCGGAAACGCCTACGAGCAGTACTTC; CDR3 protein: CASTTSGNAYEQYF
V gene: TRBV11-2; D gene: NA; J gene: TRBJ2-1; CDR3 DNA: TGTGCCAGCAAGCTTTTCTTGAGGAGGACCAATGAGCAGTTCTTC; CDR3 protein: CASKLFLRRTNEQFF
V gene: TRBV18; D gene: TRBD2; J gene: TRBJ2-7; CDR3 DNA: TGTGCCAGCTCACGAGATTCTAGCGGGAGCTCGGTACTAGCCTACGAGCAGTACTTC; CDR3 protein: CASSRDSSGSSVLAYEQYF
V gene: TRBV28; D gene: NA; J gene: TRBJ1-5; CDR3 DNA: TGTGCCAGCAGTTTACGGATGACAGGTTCTAACAATCAGCCCCAGCATTTT; CDR3 protein: CASSLRMTGSNNQPQHF